These T cell receptor beta chains were read from a single sample in a study of blood T cell repertoires in COVID-19. This table comes from immunoSEQ multiplex PCR, and its TCRdb copy is limited to in-frame clones, with some not included. The table lists about 190,000 clones, approximately 84% of them singletons. Material: PBMCs or T cells enriched from blood (not recorded which). Receptors were obtained from a woman aged 30 to 39 who had recovered from COVID-19. Each CDR3 is given with its conserved first and last residue. Each record gives: D gene, clone size, J gene, V gene, CDR3 DNA, CDR3 protein. The D gene is left open where the match is weak. Clone size is given for some rows only: seen once, a few or many times, or a class if the clone is expanded.

- - TRBJ2-1 TRBV20-1 TGCAGTGCTAGTTCCCGGGGCTCCTACAATGAGCAGTTCTTC CSASSRGSYNEQFF
TRBD1 - TRBJ2-7 TRBV6-5 TGTGCCAGCAGTTACGACGGGACAGCTTCCTACGAGCAGTACTTC CASSYDGTASYEQYF
- - TRBJ2-5 TRBV5-1 TGCGCCAGCAGCTTGGGGTCAGGGGCGATCTTTCAAGAGACCCAGTACTTC CASSLGSGAIFQETQYF
- - TRBJ1-2 TRBV6-5 TGTGCCAGCTGGCGGGATGTCGTGGGAAAGGACGACTACACCTTC CASWRDVVGKDDYTF
- - TRBJ2-7 TRBV27 TGTGCCAGCAGTTTACTAGCCTACGAGCAGTACTTC CASSLLAYEQYF
TRBD1 - TRBJ1-2 TRBV18 TGTGCCAGCTCACCTACAGGGGACCTAAACTATGGCTACACCTTC CASSPTGDLNYGYTF
TRBD1 - TRBJ1-1 TRBV3-1/TRBV3-2 TGTGCCAGCAGCCAAGATTTGATCTCCTACGCCCGGACAGGGGATGACACTGAAGCTTTCTTT CASSQDLISYARTGDDTEAFF
- - TRBJ1-4 TRBV7-9 TGTGCCAGCAGCTTAGCGATGCAGGATGAAAAACTGTTTTTT CASSLAMQDEKLFF
- - TRBJ1-4 TRBV6-5 TGTGCCAGCAGTAAGACAGCTAATGAAAAACTGTTTTTT CASSKTANEKLFF
TRBD1 - TRBJ1-2 TRBV28 TGTGCCAGCAGGCCCCCCTGGCAGGGGGTTGGCTACACCTTC CASRPPWQGVGYTF
- - TRBJ2-1 TRBV3-1/TRBV3-2 TGTGCCAGCAGCCAGACTAACTACAATGAGCAGTTCTTC CASSQTNYNEQFF
- - TRBJ1-1 TRBV11-2 TGTGCCAGCACCACTGGGAGGAGGGGTACGTTCAACACTGAAGCTTTCTTT CASTTGRRGTFNTEAFF
TRBD2 once TRBJ2-1 TRBV18 TGTGCCAGCTCACCAGCGGGAGCCTACAATGAGCAGTTCTTC CASSPAGAYNEQFF
- - TRBJ2-6 TRBV30 TGTGCCTGGGCTGCGGGGAGCTCTGGGGCCAACGTCCTGACTTTC CAWAAGSSGANVLTF
- - TRBJ1-6 TRBV2 TGTGCCAGCAGTGTTGGCTCGAGGAATTCACCCCTCCACTTT CASSVGSRNSPLHF
- few TRBJ2-5 TRBV4-1 TGCGCCAGCAGCCAAGTAGCGTCGGTTTGGGAGACCCAGTACTTC CASSQVASVWETQYF
- - TRBJ1-6 TRBV5-1 TGCGCCAGCAGCTTGGCCGGGGAGGGAAATTCACCCCTCCACTTT CASSLAGEGNSPLHF
TRBD1 - TRBJ1-5 TRBV28 TGTGCCAGCAGTAAGGACAGGGGAGTTAGAAATCAGCCCCAGCATTTT CASSKDRGVRNQPQHF
TRBD1 once TRBJ1-1 TRBV7-3 TGTGCCAGCAGCTTAGACAGGGGGCGGACTGAAGCTTTCTTT CASSLDRGRTEAFF
TRBD1 - TRBJ1-5 TRBV6-4 TGTGCCAGCAGTGACGGGGACAGGGGGAATCAGCCCCAGCATTTT CASSDGDRGNQPQHF
TRBD2 - TRBJ2-5 TRBV28 TGTGCCACCGGGCGGATCGGGAGGGGAGAGACCCAGTACTTC CATGRIGRGETQYF
TRBD1 few TRBJ2-1 TRBV9 TGTGCCAGCAGCGTAGCCAGGGGGCCCTACAATGAGCAGTTCTTC CASSVARGPYNEQFF
TRBD2 - TRBJ2-1 TRBV28 TGTGCCAGCAGTCCCCGGACTAGCGAAAACAATGAGCAGTTCTTC CASSPRTSENNEQFF
TRBD2 - TRBJ2-3 TRBV19 TGTGCCAGTAACCCCCAGCGGGGGACTAGCACAGATACGCAGTATTTT CASNPQRGTSTDTQYF
- - TRBJ1-2 TRBV4-1 TGCGCCAGCAGCCACCCAGGATCATATGGCTACACCTTC CASSHPGSYGYTF
TRBD1 - TRBJ1-4 TRBV2 TGTGCCAGCAGTGTAAAGGACAGGGTTATGGAAAAACTGTTTTTT CASSVKDRVMEKLFF
- - TRBJ2-1 TRBV14 TGTGCCAGCAGCCAAGAGCTAGTCCCCTACGATGAGCAGTTCTTC CASSQELVPYDEQFF
- few TRBJ2-1 TRBV7-2 TGTGCCAGCAGCTTAATGAGGGATGAGCAGTTCTTC CASSLMRDEQFF
- - TRBJ1-1 TRBV7-9 TGTGCCAGCAGCCCCCGAGACAGCCCTGAAGCTTTCTTT CASSPRDSPEAFF
TRBD1 - TRBJ2-7 TRBV11-3 TGTGCCAGCAGCCAGGGACAGGGCTACGAGCAGTACTTC CASSQGQGYEQYF
- once TRBJ1-2 TRBV27 TGTGCCAGCAGTCCCCCAGGGGTGAATGGCTACACCTTC CASSPPGVNGYTF
- - TRBJ1-1 TRBV15 TGTGCCACCAGCTCTAAAGGGGTGAATGAAGCTTTCTTT CATSSKGVNEAFF
- - TRBJ1-2 TRBV29-1 TGCAGCGTCCTGACAGCGAATGGCTACACCTTC CSVLTANGYTF
- - TRBJ1-2 TRBV7-2 TGTGCCAGCAGCCTAGGATGGGCATCGAACACCTTC CASSLGWASNTF
- - TRBJ2-1 TRBV3-1/TRBV3-2 TGTGCCAGCAGCCAAGATTTGGTAGCAGATGAGCAGTTCTTC CASSQDLVADEQFF
- - TRBJ1-2 TRBV7-2 TGTGCCAGCAGCTCCTTCAGTCTTAGCGGCTACACCTTC CASSSFSLSGYTF
TRBD1 - TRBJ2-6 TRBV2 TGTGCCAGAGAACAGGGGGGCGAATCTGGGGCCAACGTCCTGACTTTC CAREQGGESGANVLTF
- - TRBJ1-2 TRBV21-1 TGTGCCAGCAGCGGGCCCGGGACAGGGAACCTTAACTATGGCTACACCTTC CASSGPGTGNLNYGYTF
- once TRBJ2-1 TRBV3-1/TRBV3-2 TGTGCCAGCAGCCAAGTACTTGCAGGTTTCTACAATGAGCAGTTCTTC CASSQVLAGFYNEQFF
- - TRBJ1-1 TRBV7-2 TGTGCCAGCAGCGGGACACAGGGGAACACTGAAGCTTTCTTT CASSGTQGNTEAFF
- - TRBJ1-2 TRBV24-1 TGTGCCACCAGTGATTCCGGTCATCTACGTCAATATGGCTACACCTTC CATSDSGHLRQYGYTF
TRBD1 - TRBJ2-2 TRBV5-1 TGCGCCAGCAGCGCCGGGGACAGGGAGACTTCCGGGGAGCTGTTTTTT CASSAGDRETSGELFF
- few TRBJ1-6 TRBV7-2 TGTGCCAGCAGCTTAGAATCCCGGACAAGGCCGAATTCACCCCTCCACTTT CASSLESRTRPNSPLHF
- few TRBJ1-4 TRBV29-1 TGCAGCGTTGCGGCAACTAATGAAAAACTGTTTTTT CSVAATNEKLFF
- - TRBJ2-6 TRBV18 TGTGCCAGCCCCCCCCGGGCCGGGCGGGGCTCTGGGGCCAACGTCCTGACTTTC CASPPRAGRGSGANVLTF
- - TRBJ1-1 TRBV5-1 TGCGCCAGCAATCCCGCTGGGGGGATGTCTCATGAAGCTTTCTTT CASNPAGGMSHEAFF
TRBD1 - TRBJ1-3 TRBV20-1 TGCAGTGCTCGACAGGGTGACACCATATATTTT CSARQGDTIYF
TRBD1 - TRBJ1-1 TRBV29-1 TGCAGCGTTAGACAGGGGTCGGTTACTGAAGCTTTCTTT CSVRQGSVTEAFF
TRBD1 - TRBJ2-7 TRBV27 TGTGCCAGCAGTTTGGCCCGCGGAGGGACAGGGGCTCCCTACGAGCAGTACTTC CASSLARGGTGAPYEQYF
TRBD2 - TRBJ2-7 TRBV11-1 TGTGCCAGCAGCTTAGGAGGGAGGGAAGTCGAGCAGTACTTC CASSLGGREVEQYF
- - TRBJ1-4 TRBV28 TGTGCCAGCACGAAGTTTGGGGGGGACCGGCAACTGTTTTTT CASTKFGGDRQLFF
- - TRBJ1-2 TRBV2 TGTGCCAGCATTCTCCTGGGGGCCTATGGCTACACCTTC CASILLGAYGYTF
- - TRBJ1-1 TRBV10-3 TGTGCCATCAGTGAGTCGCGGGCCTTGAACACTGAAGCTTTCTTT CAISESRALNTEAFF
- - TRBJ1-5 TRBV28 TGTGCCAGCAGACCAGGGTCTTCGAATCAGCCCCAGCATTTT CASRPGSSNQPQHF
TRBD2 - TRBJ2-5 TRBV24-1 TGTGCCACCAGTGAATGGGGGGGAAAGGTCGAGACCCAGTACTTC CATSEWGGKVETQYF